This T cell receptor beta chain was sequenced for a study of T cells after yellow fever vaccination. MiXCR, applied by TCRdb to the 5' RACE reads, yields one record per CDR3 protein. This sample has a few hundred thousand distinct CDR3 sequences, with approximately 4% found just once. The V gene's germline CDR1 is SGHAT and CDR2 FQNNGV. The CDR3 is 15 residues long. V gave up 7 bases and J gave up 0 bases, with 12 bases separating them. The source was PBMCs, collected 5 days after the yellow fever booster vaccination. The chain carries TRBV11-2 and TRBJ2-2; perhaps TRBD2 as D (5 bases). The TCR was taken from a man aged 18 to 29 who received the YFV17D yellow fever vaccine. The CDR3 sequence: CASKEGSTNTGELFF. The DNA of the CDR3 is TGTGCCAGCAAAGAGGGCAGCACGAACACCGGGGAGCTGTTTTTT.